The present entry profiles one T cell receptor beta chain with its context. The data originate from a study of cytomegalovirus exposure and HLA in healthy donors. This CDR3 has 18 amino acids. Germline lookup yields CDR1 LGHNT and CDR2 FRNRAP. V was clipped by 6 bases and J by 0 bases; unmatched bases: 13. It was with 60 Vbeta and 13 Jbeta primers that the PCR ran. Data came from immunoSEQ multiplex PCR; TCRdb stores just in-frame clones and leaves some out. The repertoire holds 120,000 or so clones, with about 81% as singletons. The chain combines TRBV12-5 with TRBJ2-4; 8 bases match TRBD1. The receptor's source is a woman aged 40 to 50 in good health and CMV-seropositive. Sequencing used PBMCs. The CDR3 sequence is CASGPSDRDFLAKNIQYF. The CDR3 DNA sequence: TGTGCTAGTGGACCCTCGGACAGGGACTTTTTAGCCAAAAACATTCAGTACTTC.